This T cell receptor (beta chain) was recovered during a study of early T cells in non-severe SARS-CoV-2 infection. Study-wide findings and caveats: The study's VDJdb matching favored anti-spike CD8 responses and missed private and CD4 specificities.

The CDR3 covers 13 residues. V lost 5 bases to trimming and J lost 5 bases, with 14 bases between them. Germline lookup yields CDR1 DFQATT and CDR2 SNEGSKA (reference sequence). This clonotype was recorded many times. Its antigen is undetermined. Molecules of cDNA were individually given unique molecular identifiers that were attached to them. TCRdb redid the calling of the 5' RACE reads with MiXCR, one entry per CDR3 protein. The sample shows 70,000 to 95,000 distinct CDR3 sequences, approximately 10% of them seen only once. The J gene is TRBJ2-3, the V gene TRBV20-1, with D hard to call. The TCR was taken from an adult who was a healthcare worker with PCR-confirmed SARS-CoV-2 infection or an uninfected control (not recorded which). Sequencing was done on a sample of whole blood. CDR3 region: CSAAPFRGDTQYF. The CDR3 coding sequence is TGCAGTGCTGCCCCCTTTCGAGGAGATACGCAGTATTTT.